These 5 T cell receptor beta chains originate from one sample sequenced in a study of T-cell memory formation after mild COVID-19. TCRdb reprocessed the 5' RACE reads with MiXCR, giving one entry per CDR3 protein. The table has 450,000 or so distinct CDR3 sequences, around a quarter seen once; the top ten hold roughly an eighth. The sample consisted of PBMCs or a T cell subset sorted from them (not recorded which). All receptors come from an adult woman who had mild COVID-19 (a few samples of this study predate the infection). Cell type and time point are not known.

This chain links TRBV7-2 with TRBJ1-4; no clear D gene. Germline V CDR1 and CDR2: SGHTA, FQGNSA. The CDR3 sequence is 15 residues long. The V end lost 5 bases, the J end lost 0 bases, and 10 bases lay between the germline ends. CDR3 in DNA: TGTGCCAGCAGCGCCCTGGGGACAACTAATGAAAAACTGTTTTTT. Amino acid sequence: CASSALGTTNEKLFF.

Written as DNA, the CDR3 is TGTGCCAGCAGTCTAACTTCGGGACTAGCGGGATCGGCGGAGACCCAGTACTTC. Residues: CASSLTSGLAGSAETQYF. The J gene is TRBJ2-5, the V gene TRBV6-6, with 13 bases fitting TRBD2. The trim removed 5 bases at V and 5 bases at J, leaving 14 bases unmatched. The germline CDR1 and CDR2 sequences are MNHNY and SVGAGI (reference sequence). CDR3 length: 18 residues.

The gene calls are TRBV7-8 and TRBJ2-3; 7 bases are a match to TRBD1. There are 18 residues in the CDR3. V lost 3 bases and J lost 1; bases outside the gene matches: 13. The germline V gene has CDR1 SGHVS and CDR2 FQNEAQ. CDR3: CASSLDSARGWGTDTQYF. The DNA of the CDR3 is TGTGCCAGCAGCTTGGATTCTGCCAGGGGGTGGGGCACAGATACGCAGTATTTT. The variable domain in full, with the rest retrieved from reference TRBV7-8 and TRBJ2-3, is GAGVSQSPRYKVAKRGQDVALRCDPISGHVSLFWYQQALGQGPEFLTYFQNEAQLDKSGLPSDRFFAERPEGSVSTLKIQRTQQEDSAVYLCASSLDSARGWGTDTQYFGPGTRLTVL.

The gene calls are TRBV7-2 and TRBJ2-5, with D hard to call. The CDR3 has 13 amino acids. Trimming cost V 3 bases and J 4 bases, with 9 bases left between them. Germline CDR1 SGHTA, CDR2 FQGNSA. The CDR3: CASSFVMGETQYF. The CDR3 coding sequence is TGTGCCAGCAGCTTTGTGATGGGAGAGACCCAGTACTTC.

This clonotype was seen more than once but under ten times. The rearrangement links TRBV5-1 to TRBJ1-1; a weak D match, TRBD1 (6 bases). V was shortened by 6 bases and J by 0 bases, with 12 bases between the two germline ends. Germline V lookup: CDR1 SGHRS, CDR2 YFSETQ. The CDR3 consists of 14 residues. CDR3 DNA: TGCGCCAGCACCCTAGACAGGTTGAACACTGAAGCTTTCTTT. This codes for CASTLDRLNTEAFF. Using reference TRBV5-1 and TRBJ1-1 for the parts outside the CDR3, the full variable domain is KAGVTQTPRYLIKTRGQQVTLSCSPISGHRSVSWYQQTPGQGLQFLFEYFSETQRNKGNFPGRFSGRQFSNSRSEMNVSTLELGDSALYLCASTLDRLNTEAFFGQGTRLTVV.